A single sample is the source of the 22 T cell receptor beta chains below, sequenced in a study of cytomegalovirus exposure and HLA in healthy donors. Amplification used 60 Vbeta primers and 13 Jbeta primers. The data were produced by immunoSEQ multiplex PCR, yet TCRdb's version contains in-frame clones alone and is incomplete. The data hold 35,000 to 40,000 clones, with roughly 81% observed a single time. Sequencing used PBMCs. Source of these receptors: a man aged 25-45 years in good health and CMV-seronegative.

The DNA for the CDR3 is TGTGCCAGCAGCCTGCCTTTTGGAGCAACTAATGAAAAACTGTTTTTT. Encoded protein: CASSLPFGATNEKLFF. The chain uses TRBV28 and TRBJ1-4; D is undetermined. The germline gives CDR1 MDHEN, CDR2 SYDVKM. Trimming pared 6 bases from V and 0 bases from J, leaving 14 bases between. The length of the CDR3 is 16 residues.

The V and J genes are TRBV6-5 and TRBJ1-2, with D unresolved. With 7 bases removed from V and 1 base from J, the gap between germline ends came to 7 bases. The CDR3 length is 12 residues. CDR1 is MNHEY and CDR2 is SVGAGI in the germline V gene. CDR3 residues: CASMRINYGYTF. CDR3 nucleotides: TGTGCCAGCATGAGGATTAACTATGGCTACACCTTC.

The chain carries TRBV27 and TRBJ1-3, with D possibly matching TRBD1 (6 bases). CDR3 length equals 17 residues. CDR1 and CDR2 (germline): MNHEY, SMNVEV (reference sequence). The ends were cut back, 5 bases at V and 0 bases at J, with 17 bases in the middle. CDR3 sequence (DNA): TGTGCCAGCAGTCCTAAGGGGGTCCCTAGCTCTGGAAACACCATATATTTT. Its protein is CASSPKGVPSSGNTIYF.

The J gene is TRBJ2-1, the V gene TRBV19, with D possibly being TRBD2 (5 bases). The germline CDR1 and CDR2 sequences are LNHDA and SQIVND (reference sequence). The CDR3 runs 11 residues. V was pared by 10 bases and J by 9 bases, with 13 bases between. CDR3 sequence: CATIGVTEQFF. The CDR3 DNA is TGTGCCACGATCGGGGTTACTGAGCAGTTCTTC.

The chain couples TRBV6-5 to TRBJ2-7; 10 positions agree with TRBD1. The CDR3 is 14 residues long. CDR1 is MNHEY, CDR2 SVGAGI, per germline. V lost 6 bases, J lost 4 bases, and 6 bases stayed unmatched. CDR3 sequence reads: CASRSDRGLYEQYF. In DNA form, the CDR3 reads TGTGCCAGCAGGTCAGACAGGGGGCTGTACGAGCAGTACTTC.

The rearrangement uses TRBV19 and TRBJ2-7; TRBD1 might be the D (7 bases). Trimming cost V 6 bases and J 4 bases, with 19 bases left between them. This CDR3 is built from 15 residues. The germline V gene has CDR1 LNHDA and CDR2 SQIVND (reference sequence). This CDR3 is CASSQAAGGGYEQYF. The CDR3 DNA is TGTGCCAGTAGCCAGGCGGCAGGGGGAGGATACGAGCAGTACTTC.

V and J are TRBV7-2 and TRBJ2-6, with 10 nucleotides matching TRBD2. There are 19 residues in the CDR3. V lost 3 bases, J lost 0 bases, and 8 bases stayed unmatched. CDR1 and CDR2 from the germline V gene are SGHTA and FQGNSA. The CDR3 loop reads CASSLGSSGRGSGANVLTF. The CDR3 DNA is TGTGCCAGCAGCTTGGGGTCTAGCGGGAGAGGCTCTGGGGCCAACGTCCTGACTTTC.

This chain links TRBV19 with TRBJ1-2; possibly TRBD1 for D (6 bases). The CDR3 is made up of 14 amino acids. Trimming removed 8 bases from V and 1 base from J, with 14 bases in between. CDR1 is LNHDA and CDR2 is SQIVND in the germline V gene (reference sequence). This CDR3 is CASAPQGLNYGYTF. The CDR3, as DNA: TGTGCCAGTGCCCCTCAGGGGCTTAACTATGGCTACACCTTC.

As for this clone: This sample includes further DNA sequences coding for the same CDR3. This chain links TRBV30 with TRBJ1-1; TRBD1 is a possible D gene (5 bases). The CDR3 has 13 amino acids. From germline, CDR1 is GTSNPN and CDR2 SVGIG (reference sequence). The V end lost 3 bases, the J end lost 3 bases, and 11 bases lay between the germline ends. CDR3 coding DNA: TGTGCCTGGAGCGTACGGGGGGACACTGAAGCTTTCTTT. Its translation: CAWSVRGDTEAFF.

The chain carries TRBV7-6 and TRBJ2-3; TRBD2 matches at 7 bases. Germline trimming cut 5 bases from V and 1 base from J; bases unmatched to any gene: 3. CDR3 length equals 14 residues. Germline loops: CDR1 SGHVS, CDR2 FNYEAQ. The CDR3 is CASSVRGGTDTQYF. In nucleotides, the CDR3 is TGTGCCAGCAGCGTCCGGGGGGGCACAGATACGCAGTATTTT.

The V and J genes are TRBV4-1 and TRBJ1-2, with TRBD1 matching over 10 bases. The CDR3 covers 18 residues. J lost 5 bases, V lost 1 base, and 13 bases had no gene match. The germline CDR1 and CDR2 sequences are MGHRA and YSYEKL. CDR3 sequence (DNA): TGCGCCAGCAGCCAAGGGAAGGGCGGTTCGGGACAGGGGTATGGCTACACCTTC. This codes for CASSQGKGGSGQGYGYTF.

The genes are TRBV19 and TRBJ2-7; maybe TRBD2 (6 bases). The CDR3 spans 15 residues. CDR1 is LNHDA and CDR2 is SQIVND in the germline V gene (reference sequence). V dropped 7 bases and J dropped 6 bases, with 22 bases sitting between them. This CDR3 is CASTSHPGVRSEQYF. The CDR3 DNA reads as TGTGCCAGTACTTCACATCCGGGAGTAAGGTCCGAGCAGTACTTC.

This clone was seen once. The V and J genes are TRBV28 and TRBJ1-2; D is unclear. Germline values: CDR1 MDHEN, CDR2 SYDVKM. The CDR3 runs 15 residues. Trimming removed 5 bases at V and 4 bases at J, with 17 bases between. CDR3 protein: CASSAGRESVYGYTF. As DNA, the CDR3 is TGTGCCAGCAGTGCTGGTCGGGAATCCGTCTATGGCTACACCTTC.

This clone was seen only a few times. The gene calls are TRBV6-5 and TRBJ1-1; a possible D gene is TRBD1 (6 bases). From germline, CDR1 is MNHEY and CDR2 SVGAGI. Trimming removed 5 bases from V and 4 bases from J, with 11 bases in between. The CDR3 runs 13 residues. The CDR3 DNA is TGTGCCAGCAGTGGTGACAGGACCACTGAAGCTTTCTTT. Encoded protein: CASSGDRTTEAFF.

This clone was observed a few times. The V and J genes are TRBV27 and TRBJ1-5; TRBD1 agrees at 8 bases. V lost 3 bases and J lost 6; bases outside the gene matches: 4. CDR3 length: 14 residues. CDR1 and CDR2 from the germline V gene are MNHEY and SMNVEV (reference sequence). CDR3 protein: CASSFRGQAQPQHF. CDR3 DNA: TGTGCCAGCAGTTTCAGGGGGCAAGCTCAGCCCCAGCATTTT.

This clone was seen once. DNA of the CDR3: TGTGCCAGCAGCCGCGCCTACGAGCAGTACTTC. Residues: CASSRAYEQYF. The chain has TRBV9 and TRBJ2-7; D is unclear. Germline V gives CDR1 SGDLS, CDR2 YYNGEE. The CDR3 is 11 amino acids. V was clipped by 4 bases and J by 2 bases, with 4 bases between them.

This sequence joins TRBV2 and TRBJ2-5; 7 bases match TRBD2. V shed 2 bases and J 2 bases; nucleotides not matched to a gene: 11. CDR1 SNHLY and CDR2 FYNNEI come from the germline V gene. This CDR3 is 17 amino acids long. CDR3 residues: CASSEWGRGGDQETQYF. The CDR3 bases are TGTGCCAGCAGTGAATGGGGGAGGGGTGGAGATCAAGAGACCCAGTACTTC.

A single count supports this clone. In DNA form, the CDR3 reads TGCGCCAGCAGCTTGTTACAGGCGAACACCGGGGAGCTGTTTTTT. It yields the protein CASSLLQANTGELFF. The rearrangement uses TRBV5-1 and TRBJ2-2, with D perhaps matching TRBD1 (5 bases). Germline V gene data show CDR1 as SGHRS and CDR2 as YFSETQ. Trimming pared 1 base from V and 0 bases from J, leaving 7 bases between. The CDR3 consists of 15 residues.

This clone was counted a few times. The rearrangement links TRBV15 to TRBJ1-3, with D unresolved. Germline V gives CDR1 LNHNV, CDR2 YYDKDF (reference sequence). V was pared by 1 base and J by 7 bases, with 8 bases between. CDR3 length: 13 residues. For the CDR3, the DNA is TGTGCCACCAGCAGAGTTCCCTCGAACACCATATATTTT. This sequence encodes CATSRVPSNTIYF.

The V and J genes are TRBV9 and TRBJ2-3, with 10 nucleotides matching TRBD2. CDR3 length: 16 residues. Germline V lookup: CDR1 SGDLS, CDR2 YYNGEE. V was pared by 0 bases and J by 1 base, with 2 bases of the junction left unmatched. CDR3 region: CASSVGGLARTDTQYF. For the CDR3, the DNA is TGTGCCAGCAGCGTAGGGGGACTAGCGCGCACAGATACGCAGTATTTT.

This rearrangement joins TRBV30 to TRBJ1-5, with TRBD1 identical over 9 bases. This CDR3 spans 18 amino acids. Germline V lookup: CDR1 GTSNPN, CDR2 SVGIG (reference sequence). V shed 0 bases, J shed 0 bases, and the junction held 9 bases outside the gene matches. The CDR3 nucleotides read TGTGCCTGGAGTGTGGGGATACAGGGGGCCCATAGCAATCAGCCCCAGCATTTT. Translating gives CAWSVGIQGAHSNQPQHF.

The CDR3 loop is CASSKRSASGDTQYF. CDR3 bases: TGTGCCAGCAGTAAAAGGAGCGCCTCGGGAGATACGCAGTATTTT. This sequence joins TRBV28 and TRBJ2-3; D is undetermined. Germline V gene sequence: CDR1 MDHEN, CDR2 SYDVKM. The V and J ends lost 5 bases and 5 bases respectively, with 17 bases between them. This CDR3 has 15 amino acids.